The 19 T cell receptor beta chains below come from one sample, sequenced in a study of T cells in Graves' hyperthyroidism and ophthalmopathy. Amplified TCR beta CDR3 regions derived from RNA transcripts. RT-PCR in the first round (using the HTBI primer set) targeted the TCR CDR3. TCRdb reanalysed the multiplex PCR reads using MiXCR and keeps one entry per CDR3 protein. There are hundreds of thousands of distinct CDR3 sequences in the sample; approximately 14% occur only once, and 13% lies in the top ten. Sequencing was carried out using blood. These receptors originate from a man younger than 30 with Graves' ophthalmopathy.

This clonotype was detected many times. The chain links TRBV3-1 to TRBJ1-2, with D possibly TRBD1 on 6 matching bases. Per the germline V gene, CDR1 is LGHDT and CDR2 is YNNKEL (reference sequence). The CDR3 is 14 amino acids. V gave up 2 bases and J gave up 8 bases, with 15 bases separating them. This CDR3 is CASSQWGPSQGYTF. As DNA, the CDR3 is TGTGCCAGCAGCCAATGGGGGCCGTCTCAAGGCTACACCTTC.

This clonotype was observed at least ten times. V usage is TRBV6-6 and J usage is TRBJ2-7, with unresolved D. This CDR3 comprises 14 residues. Germline V gives CDR1 MNHNY, CDR2 SVGAGI (reference sequence). The ends were cut back, 2 bases at V and 3 bases at J, with 11 bases in the middle. The CDR3 DNA sequence: TGTGCCAGCAGTTACCAATACAACAGCTACGAGCAGTACTTC. Residues: CASSYQYNSYEQYF.

This chain uses TRBV5-1 with TRBJ2-2; TRBD2 aligns across 13 bases. The V gene end was trimmed by 4 bases and the J gene end by 7 bases; junction bases not matched to a gene: 7. The CDR3 totals 16 residues. Germline V gives CDR1 SGHRS, CDR2 YFSETQ. In DNA, the CDR3 is TGCGCCAGCAGCCCGACCTGGACTAGCGGGAGCGGGGAGCTGTTTTTT. Translation gives CASSPTWTSGSGELFF.

The chain's CDR3 is CSVDRGELGEQYF. In DNA, the CDR3 is TGCAGCGTTGATCGGGGGGAGCTCGGCGAGCAGTACTTC. The V gene is TRBV29-1, the J gene TRBJ2-7, with 7 bases fitting TRBD2. This CDR3 is built from 13 residues. The V segment lost 3 bases and the J segment 6 bases; nucleotides outside the gene matches: 8. CDR1 is SQVTM and CDR2 is ANQGSEA in the germline V gene.

This clonotype was seen at least ten times. The J gene is TRBJ2-7, the V gene TRBV11-2, with no clear D. V lost 6 bases to trimming and J lost 0 bases, with 18 bases between them. The germline CDR1 and CDR2 sequences are SGHAT and FQNNGV. The CDR3 is 16 amino acids. CDR3 sequence: CASSPELGEISYEQYF. The CDR3 DNA follows: TGTGCCAGCAGTCCTGAGCTCGGAGAAATCTCCTACGAGCAGTACTTC.

This clonotype occurred a few times. This chain joins TRBV6-1 and TRBJ2-2; 10 bases map to TRBD1. V was pared by 6 bases and J by 6 bases, with 7 bases of the junction left unmatched. From germline, CDR1 is MNHNS and CDR2 SASEGT. The CDR3 has 15 amino acids. CDR3 region: CASREPGQGPGELFF. The DNA of the CDR3 is TGTGCCAGCAGAGAGCCGGGACAGGGGCCCGGGGAGCTGTTTTTT.

This clonotype was counted ten times or more. CDR3 nucleotide sequence: TGTGCCAGCAGCCCAGGGGTTGGCAGCACAGATACGCAGTATTTT. Its protein product is CASSPGVGSTDTQYF. The chain joins TRBV3-1 to TRBJ2-3; a possible D gene is TRBD1 (6 bases). Germline CDR1 is LGHDT and CDR2 is YNNKEL (reference sequence). Trimming stripped 4 bases from V and 0 bases from J, with 11 bases between. CDR3 size: 15 residues.

The table lists this clonotype with many counts. This chain uses TRBV20-1 with TRBJ2-7; D uncertain. CDR1 and CDR2 (germline): DFQATT, SNEGSKA (reference sequence). The CDR3 contains 12 residues. The ends were cut back, 6 bases at V and 4 bases at J, with 13 bases in the middle. The CDR3 DNA is TGCAGTGCCAGTGGGCTGATTTACGAGCAGTACTTC. Residues: CSASGLIYEQYF.

This clonotype has ten or more counts. V and J are TRBV12-3 or TRBV12-4 and TRBJ1-4, with a weak D call TRBD1 (5 bases). The V and J ends lost 4 bases and 4 bases respectively, with 13 bases between them. This CDR3 comprises 15 residues. The CDR3 spells CASSSLTDLNEKLFF. CDR3 in DNA: TGTGCCAGCAGTTCACTGACAGACCTTAATGAAAAACTGTTTTTT.

The chain combines TRBV7-9 with TRBJ2-5; weak D call: TRBD1 (6 bases). CDR1 SEHNR and CDR2 FQNEAQ come from the germline V gene (reference sequence). The CDR3 length is 20 residues. Trimming shortened V by 4 bases and J by 5 bases, and 32 bases separated the two germline ends. This CDR3 is CASSSRGAGVNLNARETQYF. CDR3 sequence (DNA): TGTGCCAGCAGCTCCCGGGGAGCAGGGGTTAATCTCAACGCCAGGGAGACCCAGTACTTC.

With regard to this clonotype: Just one base apart from a much larger clone, this may be a read error. CDR3 amino acids: CASSYNSGANVPTF. CDR3 DNA sequence: TGTGCCAGCAGTTACAACTCTGGGGCCAACGTCCCGACTTTC. The genes are TRBV6-5 and TRBJ2-6, with a possible D match to TRBD1 (5 bases). The CDR3 is 14 amino acids. Looked up from germline, CDR1 is MNHEY and CDR2 is SVGAGI.

This clonotype was recorded at least ten times. The rearrangement links TRBV11-1 to TRBJ2-1; possibly TRBD1 or TRBD2 for D (5 bases each). The germline V gene encodes CDR1 SGHAT and CDR2 FQDESV (reference sequence). The CDR3 runs 17 residues. V was cut by 8 bases and J by 3 bases, with 23 bases left in between. CDR3 in amino acids: CASGEGRRGGVYNEQFF. CDR3 nucleotides: TGTGCCAGCGGTGAGGGTCGTCGTGGGGGAGTCTACAATGAGCAGTTCTTC.

This clonotype was recorded many times. The genes are TRBV7-9 and TRBJ1-2, with D uncertain. V lost 1 base and J 4 bases, leaving 7 bases between the germline ends. The CDR3 is made up of 13 amino acids. Germline CDR1 SEHNR, CDR2 FQNEAQ (reference sequence). The CDR3 sequence: CASSLVGLYGYTF. In DNA form, the CDR3 reads TGTGCCAGCAGCTTAGTTGGCCTCTATGGCTACACCTTC.

This clonotype was counted between two and nine times. V is TRBV5-8 and J is TRBJ1-4; TRBD1 aligns across 7 bases. The CDR3 is made up of 14 amino acids. CDR1 is SGHTS, CDR2 YDEGEE, per germline. Trimming at V came to 2 bases and at J to 8 bases, leaving 6 bases not matched to a gene. The CDR3 bases are TGTGCCAGCAGCTTCTCACAGGGGCCCGAAAAACTGTTTTTT. Translating it yields CASSFSQGPEKLFF.

This clonotype was seen a handful of times. V gene TRBV7-6 combines with J gene TRBJ1-1; possible D gene TRBD1, 6 bases. Trimming cost V 5 bases and J 5 bases, with 15 bases left between them. The length of the CDR3 is 14 residues. The V gene's germline CDR1 is SGHVS and CDR2 FNYEAQ. This chain's CDR3 is CASSRGQSDTEAFF. CDR3 DNA sequence: TGTGCCAGCAGCCGAGGACAGAGCGATACTGAAGCTTTCTTT. Full variable domain (missing parts from reference TRBV7-6 and TRBJ1-1): GAGVSQSPRYKVTKRGQDVALRCDPISGHVSLYWYRQALGQGPEFLTYFNYEAQQDKSGLPNDRFSAERPEGSISTLTIQRTEQRDSAMYRCASSRGQSDTEAFFGQGTRLTVV.

This clonotype was detected many times. The chain recombines TRBV24-1 with TRBJ2-1; 7 positions agree with TRBD1. J was trimmed by 0 bases and V by 5 bases; bases with no gene match: 18. Germline V gene data show CDR1 as KGHDR and CDR2 as SFDVKD. The CDR3 sequence is 20 residues long. This CDR3 reads CATSGGYRGSDSSSYNEQFF. The CDR3 DNA sequence: TGTGCCACCAGTGGAGGATACAGGGGATCGGACTCGAGCTCCTACAATGAGCAGTTCTTC.

This sequence joins TRBV6-1 and TRBJ2-1; the D call may be TRBD1 or TRBD2 (5 bases each). The CDR3 is 14 amino acids. Per the germline V gene, CDR1 is MNHNS and CDR2 is SASEGT. Trimming removed 7 bases from V and 7 bases from J, with 17 bases in between. The CDR3 nucleotides read TGTGCCAGCACCCCGGGGCTATTAAGAAATGAGCAGTTCTTC. This gives the protein CASTPGLLRNEQFF.

This clonotype was seen repeatedly, ten times or more. V gene TRBV12-3 or TRBV12-4 combines with J gene TRBJ2-2; 8 nucleotides line up with TRBD2. J was trimmed by 4 bases and V by 7 bases; bases with no gene match: 14. The CDR3 extends over 17 amino acids. CDR3 protein: CASIAVPGLGGTGELFF. The CDR3, as DNA: TGTGCCAGCATCGCCGTACCGGGACTAGGCGGCACCGGGGAGCTGTTTTTT.

The chain links TRBV11-2 to TRBJ2-5; 11 positions agree with TRBD2. Germline V gene lookup returns CDR1 SGHAT and CDR2 FQNNGV. With V trimmed by 5 bases and J by 2 bases, 19 bases remained unmatched. The CDR3 has 20 amino acids. In DNA, the CDR3 is TGTGCCAGCAGCCCGATCCCGACTAGCGGGAACCCATTTCCTCAAGAGACCCAGTACTTC. Translated, it gives CASSPIPTSGNPFPQETQYF.